This TCR beta chain emerged from a study of shared clonotypes between healthy human individuals. About the research overall: CD4 naive and CD4 memory each took three plates per donor, while CD8 naive took two and CD8 memory one.

Study-wide findings and caveats: Investigators expected sequencing depth to affect clonotype sharing among donors.

CDR3 size: 16 residues. Trimming took 1 base from V and 4 from J, leaving 11 bases between them. Germline CDR1 SGHTA, CDR2 FQGNSA. DNA at around 210 ng, some 31,000 T cell genomes, went into sorted-subset replicate PCRs. Profiled with immunoSEQ multiplex PCR; TCRdb holds only in-frame clones, not every one. The profile shows about 1,500,000 clones, roughly 96% of them singletons. Every donor was a Caucasian adult from Nashville, Tennessee. A note on this clone: Its antigen is undetermined.

The TCR sequence derives from a man in his thirties or forties in good health. The sequencing input was naive CD4+ T cells sorted from blood. Subset noted: CD45RA+ positively selected. V usage is TRBV7-2 and J usage is TRBJ2-6; D is undetermined. In DNA form, the CDR3 reads TGTGCCAGCAGCTTAGAATTGAGGCGAGGGGCCAACGTCCTGACTTTC. Amino acid sequence: CASSLELRRGANVLTF.